This T cell receptor (beta chain) was documented in a study of cytomegalovirus exposure and HLA in healthy donors. At the level of the study: The 120 validation repertoires used the same platform as the roughly 720 first-cohort repertoires (as reported by a later analysis). Points from the study as a whole: There were about 160 TCR beta chains listed as cytomegalovirus-associated. Within the 90 to 150 validation repertoires, first-cohort TCR clusters tended to co-occur, according to a later analysis.

The table came from immunoSEQ multiplex PCR; TCRdb's copy has only in-frame clones and leaves some out. The sample shows around 300,000 clones, approximately 90% of them seen only once. Comments on this clone: Its target is not known.

The V gene lost 7 bases and the J gene lost 0 bases, with 12 bases spanning the gap. This CDR3 is 15 amino acids long. Germline assignment: CDR1 LNHDA and CDR2 SQIVND (reference sequence). This chain uses TRBV19 with TRBJ2-2; D gene uncertain. The sequencing sample was made of PBMCs. The sequence was collected from a woman aged 25 to 39 in good health and CMV-seropositive. The CDR3 bases are TGTGCCAGTACCGACTTCTCCGCGAACACCGGGGAGCTGTTTTTT. It specifies CASTDFSANTGELFF.